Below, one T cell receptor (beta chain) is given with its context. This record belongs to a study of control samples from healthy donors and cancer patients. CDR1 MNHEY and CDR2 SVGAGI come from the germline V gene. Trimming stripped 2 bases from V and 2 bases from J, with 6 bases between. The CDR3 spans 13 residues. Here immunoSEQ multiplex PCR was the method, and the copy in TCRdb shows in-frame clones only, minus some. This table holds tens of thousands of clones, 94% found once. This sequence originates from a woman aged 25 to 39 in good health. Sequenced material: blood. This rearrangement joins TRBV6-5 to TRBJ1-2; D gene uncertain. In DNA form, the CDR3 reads TGTGCCAGCAGTTACGAGGCGAACTATGGCTACACCTTC. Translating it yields CASSYEANYGYTF.